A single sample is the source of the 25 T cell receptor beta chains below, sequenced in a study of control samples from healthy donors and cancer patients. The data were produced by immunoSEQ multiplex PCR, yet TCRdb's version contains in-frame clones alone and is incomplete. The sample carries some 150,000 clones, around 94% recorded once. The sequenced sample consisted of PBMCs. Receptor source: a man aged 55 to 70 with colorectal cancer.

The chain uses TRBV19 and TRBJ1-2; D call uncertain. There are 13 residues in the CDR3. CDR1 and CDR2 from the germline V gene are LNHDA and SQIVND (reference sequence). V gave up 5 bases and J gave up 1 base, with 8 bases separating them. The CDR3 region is CASSRTNNYGYTF. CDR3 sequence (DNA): TGTGCCAGTAGTCGGACTAATAACTATGGCTACACCTTC.

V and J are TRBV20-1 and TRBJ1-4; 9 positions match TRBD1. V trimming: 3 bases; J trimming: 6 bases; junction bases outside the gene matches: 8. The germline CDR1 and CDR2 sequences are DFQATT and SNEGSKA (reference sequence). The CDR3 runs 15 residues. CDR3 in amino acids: CSASTPGQGYEKLFF. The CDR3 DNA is TGCAGTGCTAGTACACCGGGACAGGGTTATGAAAAACTGTTTTTT.

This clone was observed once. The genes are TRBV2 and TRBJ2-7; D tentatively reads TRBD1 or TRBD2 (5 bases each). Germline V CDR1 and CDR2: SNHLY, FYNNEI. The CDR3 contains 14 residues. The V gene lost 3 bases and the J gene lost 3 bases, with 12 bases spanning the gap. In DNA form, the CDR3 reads TGTGCCAGCAGTGAGTTGGGACCACTCTACGAGCAGTACTTC. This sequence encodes CASSELGPLYEQYF.

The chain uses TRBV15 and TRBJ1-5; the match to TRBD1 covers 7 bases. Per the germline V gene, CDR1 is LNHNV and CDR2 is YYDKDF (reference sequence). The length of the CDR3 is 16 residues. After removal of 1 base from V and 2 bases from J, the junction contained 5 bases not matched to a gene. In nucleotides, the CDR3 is TGTGCCACCAGCAGAGGGACAGGAGTAGGCAATCAGCCCCAGCATTTT. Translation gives CATSRGTGVGNQPQHF.

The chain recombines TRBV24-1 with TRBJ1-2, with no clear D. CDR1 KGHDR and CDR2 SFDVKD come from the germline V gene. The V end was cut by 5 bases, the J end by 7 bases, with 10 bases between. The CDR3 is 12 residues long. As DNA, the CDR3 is TGTGCCACCAGTGCCCGGACGGGTGGCTACACCTTC. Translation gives CATSARTGGYTF.

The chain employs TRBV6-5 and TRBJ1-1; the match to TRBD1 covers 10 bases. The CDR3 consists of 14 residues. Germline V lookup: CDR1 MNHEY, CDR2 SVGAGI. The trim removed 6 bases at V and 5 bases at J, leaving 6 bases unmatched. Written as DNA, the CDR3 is TGTGCCAGCAGCGACAGGGGGCTAGGAACTGAAGCTTTCTTT. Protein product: CASSDRGLGTEAFF.

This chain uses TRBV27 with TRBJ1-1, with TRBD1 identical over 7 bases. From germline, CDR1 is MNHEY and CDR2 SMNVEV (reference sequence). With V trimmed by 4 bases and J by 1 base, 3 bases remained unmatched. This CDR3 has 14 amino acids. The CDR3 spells CASSSRTGNTEAFF. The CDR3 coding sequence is TGTGCCAGCAGTTCTCGGACAGGGAACACTGAAGCTTTCTTT.

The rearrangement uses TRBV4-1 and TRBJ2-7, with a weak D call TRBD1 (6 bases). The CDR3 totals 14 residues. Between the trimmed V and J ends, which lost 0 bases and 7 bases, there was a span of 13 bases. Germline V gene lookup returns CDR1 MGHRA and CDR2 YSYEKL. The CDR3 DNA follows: TGCGCCAGCAGCCAAGACAGGGGAATGAGGGAGCAGTACTTC. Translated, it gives CASSQDRGMREQYF.

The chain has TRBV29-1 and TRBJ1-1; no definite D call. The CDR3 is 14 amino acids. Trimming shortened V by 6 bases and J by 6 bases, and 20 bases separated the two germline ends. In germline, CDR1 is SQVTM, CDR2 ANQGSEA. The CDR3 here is CSVAVNLGLSEAFF. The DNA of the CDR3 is TGCAGCGTGGCAGTGAACCTCGGACTTTCTGAAGCTTTCTTT.

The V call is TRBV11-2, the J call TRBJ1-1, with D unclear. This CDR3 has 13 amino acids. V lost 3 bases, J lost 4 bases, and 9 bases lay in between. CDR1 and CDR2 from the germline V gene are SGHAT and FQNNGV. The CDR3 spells CASSFAGVTEAFF. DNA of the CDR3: TGTGCCAGCAGCTTTGCCGGGGTCACTGAAGCTTTCTTT.

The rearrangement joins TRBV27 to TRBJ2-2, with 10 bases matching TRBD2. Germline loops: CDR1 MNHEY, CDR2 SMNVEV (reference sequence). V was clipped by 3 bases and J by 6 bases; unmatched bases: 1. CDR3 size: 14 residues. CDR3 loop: CASSFTSGAGELFF. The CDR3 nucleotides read TGTGCCAGCAGTTTTACTAGCGGGGCCGGGGAGCTGTTTTTT.

CDR3 in DNA: TGTGCCAGCAGCGTAGATGACAGACCAAGATCCTACGAGCAGTACTTC. Its translation is CASSVDDRPRSYEQYF. The chain employs TRBV9 and TRBJ2-7; D is perhaps TRBD1 (5 bases). This CDR3 comprises 16 residues. Germline V gene lookup returns CDR1 SGDLS and CDR2 YYNGEE. Trimming pared 0 bases from V and 1 base from J, leaving 14 bases between. Together with reference TRBV9 and TRBJ2-7, the CDR3 gives the full variable domain: DSGVTQTPKHLITATGQRVTLRCSPRSGDLSVYWYQQSLDQGLQFLIQYYNGEERAKGNILERFSAQQFPDLHSELNLSSLELGDSALYFCASSVDDRPRSYEQYFGPGTRLTVT.

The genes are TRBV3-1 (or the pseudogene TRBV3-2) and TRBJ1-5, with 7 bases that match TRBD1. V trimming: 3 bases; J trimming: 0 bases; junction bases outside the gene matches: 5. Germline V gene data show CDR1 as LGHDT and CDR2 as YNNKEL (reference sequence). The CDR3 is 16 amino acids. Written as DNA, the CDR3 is TGTGCCAGCAGCCAGGCAGGGGGTCATAGCAATCAGCCCCAGCATTTT. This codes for CASSQAGGHSNQPQHF.

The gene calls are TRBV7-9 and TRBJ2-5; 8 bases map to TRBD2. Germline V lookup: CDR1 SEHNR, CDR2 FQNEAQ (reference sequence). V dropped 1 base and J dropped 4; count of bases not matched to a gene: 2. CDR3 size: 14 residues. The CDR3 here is CASSLVAGGETQYF. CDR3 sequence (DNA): TGTGCCAGCAGCTTAGTTGCGGGGGGAGAGACCCAGTACTTC.

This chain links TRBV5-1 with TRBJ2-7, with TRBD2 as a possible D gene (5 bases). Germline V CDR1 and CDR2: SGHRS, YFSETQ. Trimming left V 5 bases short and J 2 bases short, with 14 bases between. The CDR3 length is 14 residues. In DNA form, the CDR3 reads TGCGCCAGCAGGTGGCAGTCTAGCACCTACGAGCAGTACTTC. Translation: CASRWQSSTYEQYF.

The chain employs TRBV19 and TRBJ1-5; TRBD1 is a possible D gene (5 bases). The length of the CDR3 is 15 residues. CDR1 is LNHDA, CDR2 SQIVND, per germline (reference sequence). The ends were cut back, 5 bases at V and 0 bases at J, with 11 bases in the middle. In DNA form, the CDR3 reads TGTGCCAGTAGTCCCCACAGGAATAGCAATCAGCCCCAGCATTTT. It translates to CASSPHRNSNQPQHF.

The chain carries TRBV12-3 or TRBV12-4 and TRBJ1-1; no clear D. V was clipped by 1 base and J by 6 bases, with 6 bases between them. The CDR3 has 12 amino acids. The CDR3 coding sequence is TGTGCCAGCAGTTTAGGAGCCTCTGAAGCTTTCTTT. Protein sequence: CASSLGASEAFF.

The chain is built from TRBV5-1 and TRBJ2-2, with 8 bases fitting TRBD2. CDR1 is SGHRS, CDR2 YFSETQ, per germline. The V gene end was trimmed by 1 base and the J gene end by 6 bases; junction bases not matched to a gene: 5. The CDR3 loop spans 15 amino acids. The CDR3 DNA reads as TGCGCCAGCAGCTTGTCTCGCGGGGGGCCCGGGGAGCTGTTTTTT. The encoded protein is CASSLSRGGPGELFF.

The CDR3, as DNA: TGTGCCAGCAGCTTGCAGTTGAACACTGAAGCTTTCTTT. Translation: CASSLQLNTEAFF. The gene calls are TRBV5-6 and TRBJ1-1; no reliable D call. With 1 base removed from V and 0 bases from J, the gap between germline ends came to 4 bases. The germline V gene has CDR1 SGHDT and CDR2 YYEEEE. CDR3 length: 13 amino acids.

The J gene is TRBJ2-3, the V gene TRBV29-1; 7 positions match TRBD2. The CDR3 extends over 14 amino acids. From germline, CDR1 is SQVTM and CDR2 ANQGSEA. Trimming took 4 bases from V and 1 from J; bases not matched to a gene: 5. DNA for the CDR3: TGCAGCGTTGTGGCTAGCGGACGCACAGATACGCAGTATTTT. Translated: CSVVASGRTDTQYF.

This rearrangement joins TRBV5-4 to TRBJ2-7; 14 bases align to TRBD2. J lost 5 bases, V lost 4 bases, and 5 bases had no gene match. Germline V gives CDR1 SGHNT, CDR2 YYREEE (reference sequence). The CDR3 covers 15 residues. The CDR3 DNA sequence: TGTGCCAGCAGCCCGGGACTAGCGGGGGCGAACGAGCAGTACTTC. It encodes CASSPGLAGANEQYF.

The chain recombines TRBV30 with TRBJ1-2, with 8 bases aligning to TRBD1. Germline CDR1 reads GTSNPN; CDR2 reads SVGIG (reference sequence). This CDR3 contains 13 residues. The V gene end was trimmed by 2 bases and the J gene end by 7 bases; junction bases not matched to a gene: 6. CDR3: CAWSSQGAAGYTF. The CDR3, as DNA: TGTGCCTGGAGTTCGCAGGGGGCTGCTGGCTACACCTTC.

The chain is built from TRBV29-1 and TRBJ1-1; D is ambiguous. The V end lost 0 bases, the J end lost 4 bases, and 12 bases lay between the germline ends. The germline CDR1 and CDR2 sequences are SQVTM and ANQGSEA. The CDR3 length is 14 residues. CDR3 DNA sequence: TGCAGCGTTGAAGAGCTAGGCGCAGGCACTGAAGCTTTCTTT. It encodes CSVEELGAGTEAFF. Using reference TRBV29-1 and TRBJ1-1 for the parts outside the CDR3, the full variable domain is SAVISQKPSRDICQRGTSLTIQCQVDSQVTMMFWYRQQPGQSLTLIATANQGSEATYESGFVIDKFPISRPNLTFSTLTVSNMSPEDSSIYLCSVEELGAGTEAFFGQGTRLTVV.

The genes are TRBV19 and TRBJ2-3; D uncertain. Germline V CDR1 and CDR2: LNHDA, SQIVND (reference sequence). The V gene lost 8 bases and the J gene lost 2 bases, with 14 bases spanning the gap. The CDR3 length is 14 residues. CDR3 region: CASWSGQFTDTQYF. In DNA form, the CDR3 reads TGTGCCAGTTGGTCTGGGCAGTTCACAGATACGCAGTATTTT. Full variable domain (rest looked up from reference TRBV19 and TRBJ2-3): DGGITQSPKYLFRKEGQNVTLSCEQNLNHDAMYWYRQDPGQGLRLIYYSQIVNDFQKGDIAEGYSVSREKKESFPLTVTSAQKNPTAFYLCASWSGQFTDTQYFGPGTRLTVL.

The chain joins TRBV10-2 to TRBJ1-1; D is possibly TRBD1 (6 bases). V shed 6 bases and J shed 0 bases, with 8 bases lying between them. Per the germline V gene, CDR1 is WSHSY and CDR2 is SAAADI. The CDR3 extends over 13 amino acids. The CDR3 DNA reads TGCGCCAGCAGGGCAGGGGTGAACACTGAAGCTTTCTTT. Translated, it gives CASRAGVNTEAFF.